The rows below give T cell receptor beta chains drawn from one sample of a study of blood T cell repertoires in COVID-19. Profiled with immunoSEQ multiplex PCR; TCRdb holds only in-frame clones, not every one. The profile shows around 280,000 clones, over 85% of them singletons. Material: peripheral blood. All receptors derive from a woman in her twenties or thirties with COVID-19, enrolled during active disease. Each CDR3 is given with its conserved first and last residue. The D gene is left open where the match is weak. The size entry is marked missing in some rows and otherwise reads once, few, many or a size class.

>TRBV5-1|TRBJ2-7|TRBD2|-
TGCGCCAGCAGCTTAGGCGGGGGGATTTACGAGCAGTACTTC
CASSLGGGIYEQYF
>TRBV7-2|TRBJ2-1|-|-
TGTGCCAGCAGCTTAGTTTTGAGGGCAGGTGAGCAGTTCTTC
CASSLVLRAGEQFF
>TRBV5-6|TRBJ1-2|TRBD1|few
TGTGCCAGCAGCTTTTCCCAGGGGGCTAGCTACACCTTC
CASSFSQGASYTF
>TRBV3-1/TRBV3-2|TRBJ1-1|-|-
TGTGCCAGCAGCCCCCCCGGACAGTCTGAAGCTTTCTTT
CASSPPGQSEAFF
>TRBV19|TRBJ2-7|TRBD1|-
TGTGCCAGTGCCCGAACCGGGACAGGGGAAAAAGAGCAGTACTTC
CASARTGTGEKEQYF
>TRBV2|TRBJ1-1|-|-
TGTGCCAGCAGTCTTCCCGGGGGACCCACTGAAGCTTTCTTT
CASSLPGGPTEAFF
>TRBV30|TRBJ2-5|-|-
TGTGCCTGGAGTGGGGGCATCTCCGAGACCCAGTACTTC
CAWSGGISETQYF
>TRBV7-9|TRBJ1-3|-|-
TGTGCCAGCCCCGGGGGTCTCTCTGGAAACACCATATATTTT
CASPGGLSGNTIYF
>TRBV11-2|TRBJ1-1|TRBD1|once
TGTGCCAGCAGCTTTACAGGGGCCAGGAACACTGAAGCTTTCTTT
CASSFTGARNTEAFF
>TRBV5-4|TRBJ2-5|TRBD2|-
TGTGCCAGCAGCTCAGGGACTAGCGGGGCCAAAAAAGGAGGGACCCAGTACTTC
CASSSGTSGAKKGGTQYF
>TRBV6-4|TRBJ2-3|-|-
TGTGCCAGCAGTGAAGGGGGCACAGATACGCAGTATTTT
CASSEGGTDTQYF
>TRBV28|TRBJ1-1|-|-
TGTGCCAGCAGTTTCCCGGACACCCTCATGAACACTGAAGCTTTCTTT
CASSFPDTLMNTEAFF
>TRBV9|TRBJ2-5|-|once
TGTGCCAGCAGCGTAGGACTAGATGTAAAGACCCAGTACTTC
CASSVGLDVKTQYF
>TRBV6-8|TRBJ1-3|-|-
TGTGCCAGCAGTTACCCGGAACGGGACAAACAAGGAAACACCATATATTTT
CASSYPERDKQGNTIYF